These 8 T cell receptor beta chains were sequenced from one sample in a study of beta chain features in type 1 diabetes. Investigators reverse transcribed all isolated RNA, so they sequenced expressed TCRB transcripts. Produced via immunoSEQ multiplex PCR; TCRdb's table is partial and in-frame only. Of around 160,000 clones in the sample, approximately 52% were seen once. The specimen was Tregs from blood. These receptors originate from a man aged 18 to 30 in good health.

CDR3 DNA sequence: TGCGCCAGCAGCCAAGGACTCCCGGGACAGGGGCAGTTCTTC. It is translated as CASSQGLPGQGQFF. V usage is TRBV4-1 and J usage is TRBJ2-1; TRBD1 matches at 9 bases. The V and J ends lost 1 base and 12 bases, in that order; junction bases with no gene match: 7. Germline loops: CDR1 MGHRA, CDR2 YSYEKL. The CDR3 runs to 14 residues.

This clone occurred once. The chain recombines TRBV28 with TRBJ1-5; 8 bases agree with TRBD1. Trimming at V came to 6 bases and at J to 7 bases, leaving 14 bases not matched to a gene. CDR3 size: 16 residues. Germline-derived CDR1 and CDR2 are MDHEN and SYDVKM. The CDR3 loop reads CASRTSRGLYGQPQHF. DNA of the CDR3: TGTGCCAGCAGGACCAGCAGGGGGCTATATGGGCAGCCCCAGCATTTT.

The chain joins TRBV7-2 to TRBJ1-4, with D possibly matching TRBD1 (6 bases). The ends were cut back, 5 bases at V and 0 bases at J, with 10 bases in the middle. There are 15 residues in the CDR3. Germline V lookup: CDR1 SGHTA, CDR2 FQGNSA. The CDR3 region is CASSPRTATNEKLFF. CDR3 DNA: TGTGCCAGCAGCCCGAGGACAGCAACTAATGAAAAACTGTTTTTT.

This sequence joins TRBV4-1 and TRBJ2-3; 11 nucleotides align to TRBD2. V was clipped by 2 bases and J by 3 bases; unmatched bases: 16. The CDR3 length is 20 residues. Germline CDR1 reads MGHRA; CDR2 reads YSYEKL. The chain's CDR3 is CASSQLPGLAARGGTDTQYF. The CDR3 DNA is TGCGCCAGCAGCCAACTTCCGGGACTAGCGGCCCGGGGGGGTACAGATACGCAGTATTTT.

This clone was counted once. V gene TRBV4-1 combines with J gene TRBJ2-1, with 9 bases that match TRBD2. This CDR3 comprises 17 residues. CDR1 and CDR2 (germline): MGHRA, YSYEKL. V dropped 0 bases and J dropped 9; count of bases not matched to a gene: 12. The CDR3 coding sequence is TGCGCCAGCAGCCAAGATTCAGGCGTAGCGGGGGTCGGTGAGCAGTTCTTC. Its protein product is CASSQDSGVAGVGEQFF.

This clone occurred a few times. V usage is TRBV2 and J usage is TRBJ2-1; 9 bases line up with TRBD2. The V segment lost 6 bases and the J segment 0 bases; nucleotides outside the gene matches: 3. CDR3 size: 15 residues. CDR1 and CDR2 from the germline V gene are SNHLY and FYNNEI. Here the CDR3 DNA reads TGTGCCAGCAGGGAGCGGGGGGCCTCCTACAATGAGCAGTTCTTC. Its translation is CASRERGASYNEQFF.

In this sample, this clone turned up a few times. This sequence joins TRBV6-1 and TRBJ2-2, with TRBD1 as a possible D gene (6 bases). Germline loops: CDR1 MNHNS, CDR2 SASEGT. V lost 1 base, J lost 3 bases, and 9 bases lay in between. The CDR3 sequence is 15 residues long. The CDR3 nucleotides are TGTGCCAGCAGTGAAGTGGGGGCGTACACCGGGGAGCTGTTTTTT. This sequence encodes CASSEVGAYTGELFF.

The chain joins TRBV10-3 to TRBJ2-5; 10 bases fit TRBD2. The ends lost 4 bases at V and 5 bases at J; junction bases unmatched: 13. In germline, CDR1 is ENHRY, CDR2 SYGVKD. The CDR3 is 17 amino acids. The CDR3 nucleotides are TGTGCCATCAGTGTCGGCGTCTCTAGCGGGAGTGACGAGACCCAGTACTTC. This translates into CAISVGVSSGSDETQYF.